This passage covers 11 T cell receptor beta chains from one sample sequenced in a study of CD8 T cells in ankylosing spondylitis. TCRdb redid the calling of the 5' RACE reads with MiXCR, one entry per CDR3 protein. The table shows approximately 260,000 distinct CDR3 sequences, with roughly 8.6% occurring only once. The sample taken for sequencing was blood, either unsorted or a sorted T cell fraction (not recorded which). These receptors all come from a male donor with ankylosing spondylitis or in good health (not recorded which).

This clonotype showed up many times. The CDR3 nucleotides are TGCGCCAGCAGCTTGGAGGGCAGGGGCCACGAGCAGTACTTC. This codes for CASSLEGRGHEQYF. The J gene is TRBJ2-7, the V gene TRBV5-1, with D maybe TRBD1 (6 bases). From germline, CDR1 is SGHRS and CDR2 YFSETQ. V was trimmed by 0 bases and J by 5 bases, leaving 12 bases between them. This CDR3 region has 14 residues.

The table lists this clonotype with many counts. The rearrangement links TRBV10-3 to TRBJ2-1, with TRBD2 matching 7 bases. Germline V gives CDR1 ENHRY, CDR2 SYGVKD. CDR3 size: 12 residues. Trimming removed 4 bases from V and 9 bases from J; junction bases left unmatched: 3. CDR3 nucleotides: TGTGCCATCAGTGCGGGGGGAAGTGAGCAGTTCTTC. Its protein product is CAISAGGSEQFF.

V usage is TRBV29-1 and J usage is TRBJ2-1; tentatively, D is TRBD2 (6 bases). The length of the CDR3 is 16 residues. The V and J ends lost 4 bases and 1 base respectively, with 17 bases between them. The germline V gene has CDR1 SQVTM and CDR2 ANQGSEA. CDR3 loop: CSVAGVAGLSYNEQFF. The CDR3 DNA follows: TGCAGCGTTGCCGGGGTGGCGGGATTGTCCTACAATGAGCAGTTCTTC.

This clonotype has a count of ten or more. This chain uses TRBV5-5 with TRBJ2-2; 12 bases agree with TRBD1. Trimming cost V 4 bases and J 2 bases; bases outside gene matches: 6. CDR1 and CDR2 (germline): SGHKS, YYEKEE (reference sequence). This CDR3 is built from 17 residues. CDR3 sequence: CASSIGDRGQNTGELFF. The CDR3 region has the DNA TGTGCCAGCAGCATTGGGGACAGGGGGCAAAACACCGGGGAGCTGTTTTTT.

This clonotype was detected many times. The gene calls are TRBV27 and TRBJ1-2; D perhaps matches TRBD1 (5 bases). The CDR3 is 15 amino acids. Germline-derived CDR1 and CDR2 are MNHEY and SMNVEV (reference sequence). V lost 6 bases, J lost 1 base, and 15 bases lay in between. In nucleotides, the CDR3 is TGTGCCAGCAGCCTACAGGCTTCACTTAACTATGGCTACACCTTC. Amino acids: CASSLQASLNYGYTF.

The V and J genes are TRBV18 and TRBJ2-1; 9 bases line up with TRBD1. Germline V lookup: CDR1 KGHSH, CDR2 LQKENI. This CDR3 has 15 residues. V shed 4 bases, J shed 7 bases, and the junction held 8 bases outside the gene matches. The DNA for the CDR3 is TGTGCCAGCTCACAACCGGGACAGGGAGCGAATGAGCAGTTCTTC. This codes for CASSQPGQGANEQFF.

This clonotype was detected many times. This chain uses TRBV20-1 with TRBJ2-1, with 8 positions matching TRBD2. The CDR3 extends over 19 amino acids. Germline lookup yields CDR1 DFQATT and CDR2 SNEGSKA (reference sequence). V was clipped by 5 bases and J by 5 bases; unmatched bases: 23. CDR3 region: CSAPSEEGIEREWDNEQFF. The CDR3 DNA sequence: TGCAGTGCTCCTTCAGAAGAGGGGATTGAGCGGGAGTGGGACAATGAGCAGTTCTTC.

The sample holds many counts of this clonotype. Germline is not matched at one junction end, which may reflect a read error. This chain connects TRBV27 to TRBJ1-1; D gene unclear. Germline lookup yields CDR1 MNHEY and CDR2 SMNVEV (reference sequence). The CDR3 runs 15 residues. The CDR3 loop is CASSLSPEVGTEAFF. The CDR3 DNA sequence: TGTGCCAGCAGTCTATCACCTGAGGTTGGCACTGAAGCTTTCTTT.

This clonotype was counted at least ten times. The chain employs TRBV7-2 and TRBJ2-4, with D unresolved. The CDR3 totals 15 residues. Germline V CDR1 and CDR2: SGHTA, FQGNSA. Trimming shortened V by 2 bases and J by 2 bases, and 10 bases separated the two germline ends. CDR3 region: CASSLRPIPKNIQYF. In nucleotides, the CDR3 is TGTGCCAGCAGCTTAAGGCCAATTCCCAAAAACATTCAGTACTTC.

Regarding this clonotype: Compared with germline, one end of the junction differs, possibly owing to a read error. The V gene is TRBV29-1, the J gene TRBJ1-1; 7 positions agree with TRBD1. Germline V gene lookup returns CDR1 SQVTM and CDR2 ANQGSEA. The CDR3 contains 15 residues. The CDR3: CSGKGRGTANTEAIF. The CDR3 DNA follows: TGCAGCGGCAAAGGACGGGGGACAGCGAACACTGAAGCTATCTTT.

This clonotype has ten or more counts. The chain couples TRBV5-5 to TRBJ2-1, with 8 nucleotides matching TRBD1. The germline CDR1 and CDR2 sequences are SGHKS and YYEKEE (reference sequence). The CDR3 totals 12 residues. J gave up 15 bases and V 0 bases, and 5 bases lay outside the gene matches. The CDR3 nucleotides read TGTGCCAGCAGCTTGGCCCGGGACAGGCGGTTCTTC. Its protein is CASSLARDRRFF.